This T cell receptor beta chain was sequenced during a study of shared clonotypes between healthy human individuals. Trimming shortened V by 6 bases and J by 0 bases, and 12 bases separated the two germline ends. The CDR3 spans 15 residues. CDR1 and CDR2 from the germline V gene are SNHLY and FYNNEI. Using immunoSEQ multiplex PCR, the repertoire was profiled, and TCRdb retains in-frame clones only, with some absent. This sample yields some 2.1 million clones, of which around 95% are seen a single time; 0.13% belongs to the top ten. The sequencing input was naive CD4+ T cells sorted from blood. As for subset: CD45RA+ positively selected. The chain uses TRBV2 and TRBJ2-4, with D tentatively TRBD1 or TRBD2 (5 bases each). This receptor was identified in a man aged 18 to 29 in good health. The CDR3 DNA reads TGTGCCAGCAGGGGGGAAACGGTAGCCAAAAACATTCAGTACTTC. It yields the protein CASRGETVAKNIQYF.